This T cell receptor beta chain emerged from a study of blood T cell repertoires in COVID-19. Looking at the study overall: Material from acute and convalescent COVID-19 was sourced from the United States, Italy and Spain. T cells, B-cell-depleted T cells, or PBMCs supplied cDNA or gDNA.

Authors' processing steps: Quantification of nucleated cells was approximated via reference gene primer amplification. Here immunoSEQ multiplex PCR was the method, and the copy in TCRdb shows in-frame clones only, minus some. V and J calls and clone size follow that table, whereas D and trimming were derived from the DNA. The repertoire holds nearly 55,000 clones, approximately 84% seen once, with under 15% in the top ten. CDR1 is MNHEY, CDR2 SVGAGI, per germline. The CDR3 totals 14 residues. V was trimmed by 6 bases and J by 8 bases, leaving 16 bases between them. V is TRBV6-5 and J is TRBJ1-4, with D maybe TRBD1 (6 bases). The TCR was taken from a human donor with active or convalescent COVID-19. The donor label of this sample is uncertain. Sequenced sample: peripheral blood. As DNA, the CDR3 is TGTGCCAGCAGCGTCACAGGGTCACGGGAAAAACTGTTTTTT. Translation: CASSVTGSREKLFF.